Each of the 14 T cell receptor beta chains below was sequenced from the same sample in a study of T cell repertoires in cytomegalovirus infection. These TCRs are of unknown antigen specificity. TCRdb re-derived calls from the reads in MiXCR, one entry per CDR3 protein. The table shows 550,000 to 700,000 distinct CDR3 sequences, with about 39% occurring only once. The specimen comprised cultured PBMCs, sampled from culture after CMV antigen stimulation. These TCRs come from a human donor in good health (CMV status not recorded). Some clones in this sample may be carry-over from other donors' samples.

The chain couples TRBV11-2 to TRBJ2-1, with TRBD2 matching 11 bases. The V gene end was trimmed by 1 base and the J gene end by 10 bases; junction bases not matched to a gene: 9. Per germline, CDR1 SGHAT and CDR2 FQNNGV. CDR3 size: 16 residues. The CDR3 DNA follows: TGTGCCAGCAGCTTAGGTGTAGCGGGAGGGCCAGGGGAGCAGTTCTTC. Its protein is CASSLGVAGGPGEQFF.

The chain uses TRBV7-2 and TRBJ1-6; D possibly corresponds to TRBD1 (5 bases). From germline, CDR1 is SGHTA and CDR2 FQGNSA. The V end lost 3 bases, the J end lost 5 bases, and 17 bases lay between the germline ends. This CDR3 is built from 17 residues. The CDR3 reads CASSFPRAGGNNSPLHF. The CDR3 nucleotides read TGTGCCAGCAGCTTCCCCAGAGCCGGGGGTAATAATTCACCCCTCCACTTT.

In this sample, this clonotype turned up a few times. J is TRBJ2-4 and V is TRBV7-9; D gene unclear. The CDR3 sequence is 11 residues long. Per the germline V gene, CDR1 is SEHNR and CDR2 is FQNEAQ (reference sequence). The V gene lost 1 base and the J gene lost 9 bases, with 4 bases spanning the gap. The CDR3 protein is CASSLEVIQYF. The CDR3, as DNA: TGTGCCAGCAGCTTAGAGGTCATTCAGTACTTC. The variable domain in full, with the rest retrieved from reference TRBV7-9 and TRBJ2-4, is DTGVSQNPRHKITKRGQNVTFRCDPISEHNRLYWYRQTLGQGPEFLTYFQNEAQLEKSRLLSDRFSAERPKGSFSTLEIQRTEQGDSAMYLCASSLEVIQYFGAGTRLSVL.

The rearrangement joins TRBV20-1 to TRBJ2-7; TRBD1 matches 7 bases. Germline V gene data show CDR1 as DFQATT and CDR2 as SNEGSKA (reference sequence). This CDR3 is 12 amino acids long. As DNA, the CDR3 is TGCAGCTTTCGGGCAGGGGGCTACGAGCAGTACTTC. This translates into CSFRAGGYEQYF.

In DNA form, the CDR3 reads TGTGCCACCAGTCCGACAGGGGACCTTGTCGAAGCTTTCTTT. This sequence encodes CATSPTGDLVEAFF. The chain combines TRBV24-1 with TRBJ1-1; 8 nucleotides line up with TRBD1. The length of the CDR3 is 14 residues. Germline trimming cut 6 bases from V and 8 bases from J; bases unmatched to any gene: 10. Germline assignment: CDR1 KGHDR and CDR2 SFDVKD.

This chain connects TRBV20-1 to TRBJ2-7, with 7 bases that match TRBD2. With 2 bases clipped from V and 5 bases from J, the junction kept 6 bases outside the gene matches. Germline V gene data show CDR1 as DFQATT and CDR2 as SNEGSKA (reference sequence). The CDR3 loop spans 13 amino acids. The CDR3 sequence is CSARNGGYNEQYF. The CDR3 DNA sequence: TGCAGTGCTAGAAACGGGGGGTACAACGAGCAGTACTTC.

The chain has TRBV18 and TRBJ1-4, with a weak D call TRBD1 (5 bases). Trimming left V 3 bases short and J 5 bases short, with 19 bases between. The CDR3 has 17 amino acids. Germline values: CDR1 KGHSH, CDR2 LQKENI. In DNA form, the CDR3 reads TGTGCCAGCTCACCCGTCGCGAGGGCAGGGACGAATGAAAAACTGTTTTTT. This gives the protein CASSPVARAGTNEKLFF.

This clonotype was observed a handful of times. The chain uses TRBV20-1 and TRBJ1-4; D possibly corresponds to TRBD1 (5 bases). This CDR3 has 17 residues. The germline V and J ends were trimmed by 5 bases and 8 bases, with 27 bases remaining between them. Germline V lookup: CDR1 DFQATT, CDR2 SNEGSKA (reference sequence). The CDR3 DNA reads TGCAGTGCTCCCTCGTCGGGCAGGAGGGGCTTCGGGGAAAAACTGTTTTTT. Protein: CSAPSSGRRGFGEKLFF.

This clonotype was counted only a few times. V is TRBV2 and J is TRBJ1-1; no definite D call. The germline V and J ends were trimmed by 4 bases and 8 bases, with 11 bases remaining between them. Germline lookup yields CDR1 SNHLY and CDR2 FYNNEI. CDR3 size: 12 residues. In DNA form, the CDR3 reads TGTGCCAGCAGTGTCTTACCCTGGGAAGCTTTCTTT. This sequence encodes CASSVLPWEAFF. The full variable domain, rest sourced from reference TRBV2 and TRBJ1-1, is EPEVTQTPSHQVTQMGQEVILRCVPISNHLYFYWYRQILGQKVEFLVSFYNNEISEKSEIFDDQFSVERPDGSNFTLKIRSTKLEDSAMYFCASSVLPWEAFFGQGTRLTVV.

The V and J genes are TRBV6-2 or TRBV6-3 and TRBJ2-1; 8 nucleotides align to TRBD1. J lost 4 bases, V lost 2 bases, and 4 bases had no gene match. The CDR3 is made up of 15 amino acids. Germline V gene lookup returns CDR1 MNHEY and CDR2 SVGEGT. CDR3 DNA sequence: TGTGCCAGCAGTTACGTTGGACAGGGATACAATGAGCAGTTCTTC. Amino acids: CASSYVGQGYNEQFF.

The chain couples TRBV7-8 to TRBJ2-5, with 13 bases lining up with TRBD2. V lost 1 base and J lost 5; bases outside the gene matches: 7. This CDR3 region has 17 residues. The germline CDR1 and CDR2 sequences are SGHVS and FQNEAQ. CDR3 protein: CASSLEELGLAGETQYF. DNA of the CDR3: TGTGCCAGCAGCTTAGAGGAGCTGGGACTAGCGGGGGAGACCCAGTACTTC.

The chain couples TRBV7-8 to TRBJ2-1, with 9 bases fitting TRBD2. Germline V gene data show CDR1 as SGHVS and CDR2 as FQNEAQ. V was clipped by 5 bases and J by 6 bases; unmatched bases: 8. This CDR3 spans 15 amino acids. CDR3: CASSPLSGGFNEQFF. CDR3 bases: TGTGCCAGCAGCCCCTTGAGCGGGGGGTTCAATGAGCAGTTCTTC.

The chain couples TRBV11-2 to TRBJ1-1; no reliable D call. This CDR3 contains 11 residues. V was clipped by 5 bases and J by 10 bases, with 11 bases between them. CDR1 is SGHAT and CDR2 is FQNNGV in the germline V gene. CDR3 region: CASSSPVAAFF. The CDR3 DNA reads as TGTGCCAGCAGCAGCCCAGTAGCAGCTTTCTTT.

The V call is TRBV7-9, the J call TRBJ2-2; the match to TRBD2 covers 8 bases. This CDR3 comprises 15 residues. The V and J ends lost 7 bases and 9 bases, in that order; junction bases with no gene match: 13. CDR1 is SEHNR and CDR2 is FQNEAQ in the germline V gene (reference sequence). CDR3 in DNA: TGTGCCAGCAACGAAGAACCAAAGCGGGAGCGGGAGCTGTTTTTT. Its protein is CASNEEPKRERELFF.